The clone carrying this T cell receptor (beta chain) has ten or more counts. The antigen is undetermined. Unique molecular identifiers were incorporated during preparation of the TCRbeta library. TCRdb reprocessed the PCR reads via MiXCR and lists one record per CDR3 protein. The sample shows about 260,000 distinct CDR3 sequences, 6.5% to 9% of them seen only once. The sample originates from a study of T-cell reconstitution after alpha-beta-depleted transplantation in children. The study's findings and limits: The study reportedly traced alpha-beta T cells about two months after transplant to several hundred expanded graft clones.

The V end lost 5 bases, the J end lost 0 bases, and 17 bases lay between the germline ends. The CDR3 is made up of 16 amino acids. Germline CDR1 reads SGHVS; CDR2 reads FQNEAQ. This TCR was sampled from a male patient between 10 and 17 years old who had a stem cell transplant for acute lymphoblastic leukemia, so the T cells may come from the graft donor. The source material was PBMCs, mostly from graft donor cells, sampled 180 days after TCRalphabeta/CD19-depleted stem cell transplant. The chain couples TRBV7-8 to TRBJ2-7, with D tentatively TRBD1 (6 bases). CDR3 amino acids: CASSPSLGALSYEQYF. The CDR3 bases are TGTGCCAGCAGCCCCTCGTTGGGGGCCCTCTCCTACGAGCAGTACTTC. The full variable domain, with the rest looked up from reference TRBV7-8 and TRBJ2-7, is GAGVSQSPRYKVAKRGQDVALRCDPISGHVSLFWYQQALGQGPEFLTYFQNEAQLDKSGLPSDRFFAERPEGSVSTLKIQRTQQEDSAVYLCASSPSLGALSYEQYFGPGTRLTVT.